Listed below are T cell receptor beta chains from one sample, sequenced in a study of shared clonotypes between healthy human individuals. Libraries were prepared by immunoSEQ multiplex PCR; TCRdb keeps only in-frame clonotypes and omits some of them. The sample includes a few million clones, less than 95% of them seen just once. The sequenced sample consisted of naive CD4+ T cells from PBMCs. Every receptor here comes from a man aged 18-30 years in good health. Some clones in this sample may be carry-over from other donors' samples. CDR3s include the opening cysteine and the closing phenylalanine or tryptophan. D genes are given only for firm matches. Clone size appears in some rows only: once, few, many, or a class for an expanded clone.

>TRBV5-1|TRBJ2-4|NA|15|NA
CASSLGGTAKNIQYF
TGCGCCAGCAGCTTGGGCGGGACGGCGAAAAACATTCAGTACTTC
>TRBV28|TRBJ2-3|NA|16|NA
CASSFGTSAATDTQYF
TGTGCCAGCAGCTTTGGGACGTCAGCAGCCACAGATACGCAGTATTTT
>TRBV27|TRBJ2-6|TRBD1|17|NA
CATSEFQGAGGANVLTF
TGTGCCACGAGCGAATTCCAGGGGGCGGGTGGGGCCAACGTCCTGACTTTC
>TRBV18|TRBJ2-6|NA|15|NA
CASSPGHSGANVLTF
TGTGCCAGCTCACCGGGACACTCTGGGGCCAACGTCCTGACTTTC
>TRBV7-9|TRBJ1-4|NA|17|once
CASSFPGTVATNEKLFF
TGTGCCAGCAGCTTTCCCGGGACTGTTGCAACTAATGAAAAACTGTTTTTT
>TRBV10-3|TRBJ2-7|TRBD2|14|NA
CAIRASGSGDEQYF
TGTGCCATCAGGGCTAGCGGATCGGGGGACGAGCAGTACTTC
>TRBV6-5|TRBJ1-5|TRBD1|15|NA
CASRTGQGWDQPQHF
TGTGCCAGCAGGACCGGACAGGGGTGGGATCAGCCCCAGCATTTT
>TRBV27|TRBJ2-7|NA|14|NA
CASSLASVHYEQYF
TGTGCCAGCAGTTTAGCGTCAGTCCACTACGAGCAGTACTTC
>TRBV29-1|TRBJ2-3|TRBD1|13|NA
CSGRTGSTDTQYF
TGCAGCGGACGGACAGGGTCCACAGATACGCAGTATTTT
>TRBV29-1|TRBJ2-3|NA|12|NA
CSVEATSDTQYF
TGCAGCGTTGAAGCGACCTCAGATACGCAGTATTTT
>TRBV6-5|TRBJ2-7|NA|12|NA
CASSTGRERESF
TGTGCCAGCAGTACCGGACGGGAACGTGAGAGCTTC
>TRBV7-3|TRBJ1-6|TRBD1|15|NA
CASSLAGTGYSPLHF
TGTGCCAGCAGCTTGGCCGGGACAGGGTATTCACCCCTCCACTTT
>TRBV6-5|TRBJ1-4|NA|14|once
CASSRQPTNEKLFF
TGTGCCAGCAGTAGACAGCCAACTAATGAAAAACTGTTTTTT
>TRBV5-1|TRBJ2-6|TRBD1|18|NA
CASSTGQGMISGANVLTF
TGCGCCAGCAGCACCGGACAGGGGATGATCTCTGGGGCCAACGTCCTGACTTTC
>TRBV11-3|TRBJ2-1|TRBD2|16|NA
CASSAKGLAGDNEQFF
TGTGCCAGCAGCGCAAAGGGACTAGCGGGTGACAATGAGCAGTTCTTC
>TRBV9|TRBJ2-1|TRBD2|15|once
CASSVRAGGYNEQFF
TGTGCCAGCAGCGTCCGAGCGGGAGGGTACAATGAGCAGTTCTTC
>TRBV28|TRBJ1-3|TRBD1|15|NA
CASSLRTGVGNTIYF
TGTGCCAGCAGTTTAAGGACAGGGGTGGGAAACACCATATATTTT
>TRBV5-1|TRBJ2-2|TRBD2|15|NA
CASSREGSNTGELFF
TGCGCCAGCAGCCGGGAGGGGTCGAACACCGGGGAGCTGTTTTTT
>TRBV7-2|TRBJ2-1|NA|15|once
CASSRTGSEQGKQFF
TGTGCCAGCAGCCGGACGGGGTCCGAACAAGGAAAGCAGTTCTTC
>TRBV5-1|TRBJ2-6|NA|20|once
CASSQDSQSRRGSGANVLTF
TGCGCCAGCAGCCAGGACAGCCAATCCCGCCGAGGCTCTGGGGCCAACGTCCTGACTTTC
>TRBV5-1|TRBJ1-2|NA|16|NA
CASSLAVQARNDGYTF
TGCGCCAGCAGCTTGGCCGTACAGGCGCGTAACGATGGCTACACCTTC
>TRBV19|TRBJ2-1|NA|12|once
CASSKINNEQFF
TGTGCCAGTAGTAAGATCAACAATGAGCAGTTCTTC
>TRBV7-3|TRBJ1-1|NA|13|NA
CASSRQINTEAFF
TGTGCCAGCAGCCGTCAAATAAACACTGAAGCTTTCTTT
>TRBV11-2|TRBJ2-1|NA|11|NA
CASSLRNEQFF
TGTGCCAGCAGTTTACGTAATGAGCAGTTCTTC
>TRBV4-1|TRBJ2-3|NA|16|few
CASSQGRAWGTDTQYF
TGCGCCAGCAGCCAAGGGAGGGCGTGGGGCACAGATACGCAGTATTTT
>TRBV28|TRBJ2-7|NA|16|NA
CASSYYLSGTPGEQYF
TGTGCCAGCAGTTATTACCTCTCCGGGACCCCAGGAGAGCAGTACTTC
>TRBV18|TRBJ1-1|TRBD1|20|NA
CASSPDSQGGEVRTNTEAFF
TGTGCCAGCTCACCTGATTCCCAGGGGGGTGAAGTTCGGACGAACACTGAAGCTTTCTTT
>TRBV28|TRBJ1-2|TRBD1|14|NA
CASRERQGNYGYTF
TGTGCCAGCAGGGAAAGACAGGGGAACTATGGCTACACCTTC
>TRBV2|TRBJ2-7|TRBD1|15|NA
CASSEGGQGSSEQYF
TGTGCCAGCAGTGAAGGGGGACAGGGTTCGTCCGAGCAGTACTTC
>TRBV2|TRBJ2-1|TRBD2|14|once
CASRQGGIYNEQFF
TGTGCCAGCAGGCAGGGAGGGATATACAATGAGCAGTTCTTC
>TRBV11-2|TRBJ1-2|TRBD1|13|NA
CASSYDRAVGYTF
TGTGCCAGCAGCTATGACAGGGCCGTCGGCTACACCTTC
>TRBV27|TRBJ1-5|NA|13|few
CASSSSRNQPQHF
TGTGCCAGCAGTTCGTCGCGGAATCAGCCCCAGCATTTT
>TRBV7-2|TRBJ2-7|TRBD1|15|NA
CASSFGTEVGYEQYF
TGTGCCAGCAGCTTTGGGACAGAAGTGGGCTACGAGCAGTACTTC